The rows below give T cell receptor beta chains drawn from one sample of a study of T cells of healthy individuals. TCRdb recomputed calls from the 5' RACE reads with MiXCR, one row per CDR3 protein. The data contain 53,000 or so distinct CDR3 sequences, roughly 14% of them seen just once; the ten biggest clones take up roughly 15%. The receptors were sampled from a human donor in good health. The CDR3 runs from the conserved cysteine through the conserved F or W. Each record gives: D gene, J gene, V gene, clone size, CDR3 protein, CDR3 DNA. D genes are given only for firm matches. Not all rows give a size; the values are once, few, many and, for expanded clones, a class.

.,TRBJ1-2,TRBV5-5,many,CASSLDMVPSYGYTF,TGTGCCAGCAGCTTGGATATGGTACCATCCTATGGCTACACCTTC
.,TRBJ2-2,TRBV14,.,CASSQAPGELFF,TGTGCCAGCAGCCAAGCCCCCGGGGAGCTGTTTTTT
.,TRBJ1-2,TRBV15,.,CATSRDLNYGYTF,TGTGCCACCAGCAGAGACCTTAACTATGGCTACACCTTC
TRBD1,TRBJ2-1,TRBV7-2,many,CASSLDRESNEQFF,TGTGCCAGCAGCCTGGACAGGGAGAGCAATGAGCAGTTCTTC
.,TRBJ1-5,TRBV7-2,many,CASSLVSYQPQHF,TGTGCCAGCAGCTTAGTTTCTTATCAGCCCCAGCATTTT
TRBD2,TRBJ2-1,TRBV2,few,CASSELLAGDNEQFF,TGTGCCAGCAGTGAATTGCTAGCGGGGGACAATGAGCAGTTCTTC
TRBD1,TRBJ1-5,TRBV2,.,CASSEGWTGGNQPQHF,TGTGCCAGCAGTGAAGGGTGGACAGGGGGGAATCAGCCCCAGCATTTT
TRBD1,TRBJ2-3,TRBV29-1,.,CSVLRTGAPTDTQYF,TGCAGCGTCCTACGGACAGGGGCCCCCACAGATACGCAGTATTTT
TRBD1,TRBJ2-7,TRBV12-3/TRBV12-4,many,CASQRVGGWYEQYF,TGTGCCAGCCAACGGGTAGGGGGCTGGTACGAGCAGTACTTC
.,TRBJ2-7,TRBV5-1,few,CASSLIPYYEQYF,TGCGCCAGCAGCTTGATCCCGTACTACGAGCAGTACTTC
TRBD2,TRBJ2-3,TRBV10-3,large,CATKGTNLLWYF,TGTGCCACCAAGGGGACTAACCTCCTCTGGTATTTT
.,TRBJ1-2,TRBV3-1,few,CASSQVGWGGYTF,TGTGCCAGCAGCCAAGTGGGATGGGGTGGCTACACCTTC
.,TRBJ1-4,TRBV14,few,CASSQRQTNEKLFF,TGTGCCAGCAGCCAAAGACAGACTAATGAAAAACTGTTTTTT
.,TRBJ1-1,TRBV7-9,.,CASSLEGGYTEAFF,TGTGCCAGCAGCTTAGAAGGAGGCTACACTGAAGCTTTCTTT
TRBD1,TRBJ1-2,TRBV2,many,CASSWTGDVSYGYTF,TGTGCCAGCAGTTGGACAGGGGACGTCTCTTATGGCTACACCTTC
.,TRBJ1-2,TRBV2,once,CASNSMGSGYTF,TGTGCCAGCAATTCCATGGGGAGTGGCTACACCTTC
.,TRBJ1-1,TRBV30,.,CAWNKGTLNTEAFF,TGTGCCTGGAATAAAGGGACTTTAAACACTGAAGCTTTCTTT
.,TRBJ2-7,TRBV29-1,.,CSVEGRVGYEQYF,TGCAGCGTTGAAGGCAGGGTTGGATACGAGCAGTACTTC
TRBD2,TRBJ2-7,TRBV30,few,CAWSTRLAGGSEQYF,TGTGCCTGGAGTACAAGACTAGCGGGAGGTTCCGAGCAGTACTTC
.,TRBJ1-5,TRBV29-1,many,CSAGDGRIQPQHF,TGCAGCGCCGGGGACGGGCGGATTCAGCCCCAGCATTTT
TRBD1,TRBJ2-5,TRBV20-1,.,CSAHSERSRTGVQETQYF,TGCAGTGCACACTCAGAACGTTCCCGGACAGGGGTCCAAGAGACCCAGTACTTC
TRBD1,TRBJ2-5,TRBV20-1,.,CSAVDPRGQETQYF,TGCAGTGCCGTGGACCCCAGGGGGCAAGAGACCCAGTACTTC
.,TRBJ2-5,TRBV6-5,many,CASRSSGGEEYF,TGTGCCAGCAGGTCCTCCGGGGGAGAGGAGTACTTC
.,TRBJ2-1,TRBV3-1,.,CASSQDAGNEQFF,TGTGCCAGCAGCCAAGACGCCGGGAATGAGCAGTTCTTC
.,TRBJ1-1,TRBV5-5,many,CASSYGGNTEAFF,TGTGCCAGCAGCTACGGGGGGAACACTGAAGCTTTCTTT
.,TRBJ1-1,TRBV4-1,many,CASSQEGNMNTEAFF,TGCGCCAGCAGCCAAGAGGGGAACATGAACACTGAAGCTTTCTTT
.,TRBJ2-1,TRBV7-9,many,CASSLRDPANEQFF,TGTGCCAGCAGCTTAAGGGACCCCGCCAATGAGCAGTTCTTC
.,TRBJ2-5,TRBV18,many,CASSPRGQETQYF,TGTGCCAGCTCACCCCGGGGGCAAGAGACCCAGTACTTC
TRBD1,TRBJ2-5,TRBV27,many,CASRRGTGYQETQYF,TGTGCCAGCAGGAGGGGGACAGGATACCAAGAGACCCAGTACTTC
TRBD1,TRBJ2-7,TRBV20-1,few,CSAERDRGVYEQYF,TGCAGTGCTGAGAGGGACAGGGGCGTTTACGAGCAGTACTTC
.,TRBJ2-4,TRBV5-1,many,CASSRSSAGAENIQYF,TGCGCCAGCAGCCGGAGCTCTGCGGGGGCGGAAAACATTCAGTACTTC